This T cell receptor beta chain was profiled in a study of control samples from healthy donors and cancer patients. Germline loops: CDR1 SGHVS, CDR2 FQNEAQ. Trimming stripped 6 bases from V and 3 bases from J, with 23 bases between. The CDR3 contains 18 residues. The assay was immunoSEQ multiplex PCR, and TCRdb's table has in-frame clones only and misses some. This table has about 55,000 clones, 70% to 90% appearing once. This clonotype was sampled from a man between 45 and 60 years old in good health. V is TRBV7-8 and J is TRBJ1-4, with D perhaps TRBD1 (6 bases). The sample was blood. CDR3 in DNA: TGTGCCAGCAGTCAGGGGACACATCACACAGTAGCTAATGAAAAACTGTTTTTT. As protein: CASSQGTHHTVANEKLFF.